This entry lists 10 T cell receptor beta chains sequenced from one sample in a study of a mutant IDH1 vaccine in newly diagnosed glioma (dated by TCRdb to about 2021). Library preparation employed the immunoSEQ multiplex PCR assay. This is the immuneACCESS table as TCRdb keeps it, with only in-frame sequences that have V and J called. A part of the clones is gone; compared with another copy, unresolved V genes explain less than half, and the rest is unexplained. This sample comprises 65,000 or so clones, around 84% of them detected only once. The leading ten clones occupy approximately 3.8% of the sample. These receptors' antigens are unknown. The time point label, read with the paper, signifies: week 23, last vaccination. A 20-mer mutant IDH1 peptide at 300 micrograms in Montanide made up each vaccine dose, which was injected subcutaneously together with topical imiquimod. Source: PBMCs, taken from a glioma patient whose treatment included an IDH1 peptide vaccine. Source of these receptors: a man aged 25 to 45 with glioma.

CDR3 in amino acids: CASSIRETGANVLTF. In DNA, the CDR3 is TGTGCCAGCTCAATCAGGGAAACTGGGGCCAACGTCCTGACTTTC. V gene TRBV6-1 combines with J gene TRBJ2-6; D possibly corresponds to TRBD1 (5 bases). Germline CDR1 and CDR2: MNHNS and SASEGT. The ends were cut back, 8 bases at V and 2 bases at J, with 13 bases in the middle. The CDR3 extends over 15 amino acids.

This sequence joins TRBV5-1 and TRBJ2-5; tentative D call: TRBD1 (6 bases). The CDR3 covers 15 residues. Germline values: CDR1 SGHRS, CDR2 YFSETQ. Trimming cost V 3 bases and J 2 bases, with 14 bases left between them. The CDR3 DNA follows: TGCGCCAGCAGCTGGGAGACAGGCCGACAAGAGACCCAGTACTTC. Residues: CASSWETGRQETQYF.

The chain couples TRBV5-6 to TRBJ1-2; TRBD1 is a possible D gene (6 bases). Germline loops: CDR1 SGHDT, CDR2 YYEEEE. Trimming pared 4 bases from V and 4 bases from J, leaving 14 bases between. This CDR3 is built from 14 residues. Here the CDR3 DNA reads TGTGCCAGCAGCCCTGGGACACCTGTCTATGGCTACACCTTC. Translated: CASSPGTPVYGYTF. The whole variable domain, remainder taken from reference TRBV5-6 and TRBJ1-2, is DAGVTQSPTHLIKTRGQQVTLRCSPKSGHDTVSWYQQALGQGPQFIFQYYEEEERQRGNFPDRFSGHQFPNYSSELNVNALLLGDSALYLCASSPGTPVYGYTFGSGTRLTVV.

The V and J genes are TRBV28 and TRBJ1-5; D is possibly TRBD1 (5 bases). Germline V gives CDR1 MDHEN, CDR2 SYDVKM. Trimming took 2 bases from V and 11 from J, leaving 10 bases between them. There are 12 residues in the CDR3. The CDR3, as DNA: TGTGCCAGCAGTTTAGCTGGGGCGGCCCAGCATTTT. Encoded protein: CASSLAGAAQHF. Based on the CDR3 plus reference TRBV28 and TRBJ1-5, the full variable domain is DVKVTQSSRYLVKRTGEKVFLECVQDMDHENMFWYRQDPGLGLRLIYFSYDVKMKEKGDIPEGYSVSREKKERFSLILESASTNQTSMYLCASSLAGAAQHFGDGTRLSIL.

The rearrangement uses TRBV4-1 and TRBJ1-2; D unresolved. V dropped 3 bases and J dropped 5 bases, with 10 bases sitting between them. This CDR3 contains 13 residues. Germline CDR1 reads MGHRA; CDR2 reads YSYEKL. The CDR3 reads CASSHLLRYGYTF. CDR3 in DNA: TGCGCCAGCAGCCATTTACTTAGGTATGGCTACACCTTC.

The chain carries TRBV19 and TRBJ2-7; 8 bases line up with TRBD1. Germline CDR1 and CDR2: LNHDA and SQIVND (reference sequence). The CDR3 extends over 15 amino acids. V dropped 2 bases and J dropped 5; count of bases not matched to a gene: 8. The CDR3 protein is CASSISGGAWNEQYF. The CDR3 DNA sequence: TGTGCCAGTAGTATATCAGGGGGCGCCTGGAACGAGCAGTACTTC.

The V call is TRBV5-8, the J call TRBJ1-3; D is unresolved. Germline CDR1 is SGHTS and CDR2 is YDEGEE. Trimming pared 2 bases from V and 1 base from J, leaving 7 bases between. CDR3 length: 14 residues. CDR3 in DNA: TGTGCCAGCAGCTTTGACATTTCTGGAAACACCATATATTTT. Encoded protein: CASSFDISGNTIYF.

This clone was picked up a small number of times. This rearrangement joins TRBV6-1 to TRBJ1-2, with a possible D match to TRBD1 (5 bases). Trimming stripped 8 bases from V and 2 bases from J, with 18 bases between. The CDR3 runs to 15 residues. Germline values: CDR1 MNHNS, CDR2 SASEGT. The CDR3 loop reads CASSYKGDGNYGYTF. The CDR3 coding sequence is TGTGCCAGCTCGTACAAAGGGGACGGGAACTATGGCTACACCTTC.

In its sample, this clone was seen once. The chain is built from TRBV2 and TRBJ2-5; 11 bases map to TRBD1. The CDR3 runs 15 residues. CDR1 is SNHLY, CDR2 FYNNEI, per germline. Unmatched junction bases numbered 8, after V lost 9 bases and J lost 2 bases. The CDR3 spells CASRTGGGSQETQYF. Written as DNA, the CDR3 is TGTGCCAGTAGGACAGGGGGCGGTAGTCAAGAGACCCAGTACTTC.

The DNA for the CDR3 is TGCGCCAGCAGCCCGGGCGGAGCAACTAATGAAAAACTGTTTTTT. Encoded protein: CASSPGGATNEKLFF. The chain employs TRBV5-1 and TRBJ1-4; D unclear. V lost 4 bases, J lost 0 bases, and 10 bases lay in between. The germline CDR1 and CDR2 sequences are SGHRS and YFSETQ. The CDR3 has 15 amino acids. Full variable domain (outside the CDR3, taken from reference TRBV5-1 and TRBJ1-4): KAGVTQTPRYLIKTRGQQVTLSCSPISGHRSVSWYQQTPGQGLQFLFEYFSETQRNKGNFPGRFSGRQFSNSRSEMNVSTLELGDSALYLCASSPGGATNEKLFFGSGTQLSVL.